One sample yielded the 26 T cell receptor beta chains listed below, sequenced in a study of T-cell memory formation after mild COVID-19. TCRdb independently ran MiXCR on the 5' RACE reads; one entry per CDR3 protein. The sample has 300,000 to 400,000 distinct CDR3 sequences; around 27% are singletons. Sequenced input: PBMCs or a T cell subset sorted from them (not recorded which). These receptor sequences come from an adult woman who had mild COVID-19 (a few samples of this study predate the infection). Cell type and time point are not known.

The rearrangement uses TRBV5-1 and TRBJ2-1; 7 bases fit TRBD2. The germline V gene has CDR1 SGHRS and CDR2 YFSETQ. The CDR3 loop spans 14 amino acids. The ends lost 0 bases at V and 8 bases at J; junction bases unmatched: 5. CDR3 residues: CASSLETSRDEQFF. CDR3 DNA sequence: TGCGCCAGCAGCTTGGAGACTAGCCGGGATGAGCAGTTCTTC.

This clonotype was recorded many times. This chain joins TRBV12-3 or TRBV12-4 and TRBJ1-5; maybe TRBD1 (5 bases). The CDR3 consists of 15 residues. With 3 bases removed from V and 7 bases from J, the gap between germline ends came to 16 bases. The CDR3 sequence is CASSFSVGGVQPQHF. In DNA, the CDR3 is TGTGCCAGCAGTTTCTCTGTCGGGGGGGTGCAGCCCCAGCATTTT.

The V gene is TRBV11-3, the J gene TRBJ2-1; 7 bases map to TRBD2. The CDR3 is 13 residues long. Germline V gene sequence: CDR1 SGHNT, CDR2 YENEEA. The V and J ends lost 9 bases and 4 bases, in that order; junction bases with no gene match: 6. The CDR3 region has the DNA TGTGCCAGTCAAGCGGGGAGGTACAATGAGCAGTTCTTC. It yields the protein CASQAGRYNEQFF.

This clonotype was seen many times. The chain joins TRBV5-1 to TRBJ2-7; D unclear. The V and J ends lost 4 bases and 3 bases respectively, with 8 bases between them. The CDR3 totals 12 residues. Germline V gene lookup returns CDR1 SGHRS and CDR2 YFSETQ. CDR3: CASSKGFYEQYF. The CDR3 region has the DNA TGCGCCAGCAGCAAGGGATTCTACGAGCAGTACTTC. Filled out from reference TRBV5-1 and TRBJ2-7, the complete variable domain reads KAGVTQTPRYLIKTRGQQVTLSCSPISGHRSVSWYQQTPGQGLQFLFEYFSETQRNKGNFPGRFSGRQFSNSRSEMNVSTLELGDSALYLCASSKGFYEQYFGPGTRLTVT.

This chain joins TRBV12-3 or TRBV12-4 and TRBJ1-5; no reliable D call. V was trimmed by 3 bases and J by 0 bases, leaving 12 bases between them. This CDR3 is built from 16 residues. The CDR3 nucleotides are TGTGCCAGCAGTTTCAGCCGTCGGGATAGCAATCAGCCCCAGCATTTT. Protein sequence: CASSFSRRDSNQPQHF.

The gene calls are TRBV19 and TRBJ1-1; no clear D gene. Germline CDR1 is LNHDA and CDR2 is SQIVND (reference sequence). Trimming cost V 0 bases and J 1 base, with 6 bases left between them. The CDR3 consists of 14 residues. CDR3 DNA sequence: TGTGCCAGTAGTATAGACGGACGGAACACTGAAGCTTTCTTT. It codes for CASSIDGRNTEAFF.

This clonotype has a handful of counts. This sequence joins TRBV4-1 and TRBJ2-5; the D gene is possibly TRBD1 (5 bases). Trimming shortened V by 4 bases and J by 4 bases, and 16 bases separated the two germline ends. In germline, CDR1 is MGHRA, CDR2 YSYEKL. The CDR3 sequence is 15 residues long. The CDR3 protein is CASSRTAGSGETQYF. CDR3 sequence (DNA): TGCGCCAGCAGCCGTACGGCAGGGTCCGGAGAGACCCAGTACTTC.

This clonotype was counted between two and nine times. The chain carries TRBV5-1 and TRBJ1-1, with a possible D match to TRBD1 (5 bases). The CDR3 consists of 12 residues. The germline CDR1 and CDR2 sequences are SGHRS and YFSETQ. The V gene lost 8 bases and the J gene lost 1 base, with 9 bases spanning the gap. The CDR3: CASAGGNTEAFF. As DNA, the CDR3 is TGCGCCAGTGCGGGGGGGAACACTGAAGCTTTCTTT.

In nucleotides, the CDR3 is TGTGCCAGCAGTCTAGAAGCGGGGTACACTGAAGCTTTCTTT. It specifies CASSLEAGYTEAFF. The chain has TRBV12-3 or TRBV12-4 and TRBJ1-1, with D uncertain. Trimming stripped 5 bases from V and 3 bases from J, with 13 bases between. The CDR3 consists of 14 residues.

The V and J genes are TRBV12-3 or TRBV12-4 and TRBJ2-2; weak D call: TRBD2 (7 bases). This CDR3 has 13 amino acids. The CDR3 region is CAGGREYTGELFF. The CDR3 DNA reads as TGTGCAGGGGGGCGGGAGTACACCGGGGAGCTGTTTTTT.

V gene TRBV5-1 combines with J gene TRBJ2-1; 13 nucleotides align to TRBD2. Germline-derived CDR1 and CDR2 are SGHRS and YFSETQ. V lost 5 bases, J lost 8 bases, and 7 bases stayed unmatched. The CDR3 extends over 15 amino acids. The CDR3 DNA sequence: TGCGCCAGCAGTTCCGGGACTAGCGGGGTGGATGAGCAGTTCTTC. It yields the protein CASSSGTSGVDEQFF.

The chain employs TRBV4-2 and TRBJ2-3; 8 nucleotides agree with TRBD2. V lost 4 bases, J lost 0 bases, and 6 bases stayed unmatched. The CDR3 spans 16 residues. Germline-derived CDR1 and CDR2 are LGHNA and YNFKEQ. The CDR3 DNA reads TGTGCCAGCAGCCCGCGGGGGGCCCGCAGCACAGATACGCAGTATTTT. Its protein product is CASSPRGARSTDTQYF.

J is TRBJ2-2 and V is TRBV19; D may match TRBD1 or TRBD2 (6 bases each). V lost 5 bases and J lost 2, with 12 bases in between. CDR3 length: 15 residues. CDR1 LNHDA and CDR2 SQIVND come from the germline V gene (reference sequence). This CDR3 reads CASSPGAVNTGELFF. Here the CDR3 DNA reads TGTGCCAGTAGTCCGGGGGCCGTCAACACCGGGGAGCTGTTTTTT. The variable domain in full, completed from reference TRBV19 and TRBJ2-2, reads DGGITQSPKYLFRKEGQNVTLSCEQNLNHDAMYWYRQDPGQGLRLIYYSQIVNDFQKGDIAEGYSVSREKKESFPLTVTSAQKNPTAFYLCASSPGAVNTGELFFGEGSRLTVL.

This clonotype was seen a handful of times. This chain uses TRBV24-1 with TRBJ1-1; D remains ambiguous. Germline V CDR1 and CDR2: KGHDR, SFDVKD. Between the trimmed V and J ends, which lost 5 bases and 1 base, there was a span of 10 bases. The CDR3 runs to 14 residues. The CDR3 DNA is TGTGCCACCAGTGGCCCAGACGGGAACACTGAAGCTTTCTTT. Its translation: CATSGPDGNTEAFF.

J is TRBJ1-5 and V is TRBV20-1; possibly TRBD1 for D (5 bases). V dropped 6 bases and J dropped 5 bases, with 20 bases sitting between them. The CDR3 is 15 residues long. Germline V gene data show CDR1 as DFQATT and CDR2 as SNEGSKA (reference sequence). The chain's CDR3 is CSAKEGADLYQPQHF. CDR3 DNA sequence: TGCAGTGCGAAGGAAGGGGCGGACCTCTATCAGCCCCAGCATTTT.

The CDR3 DNA is TGTGCCAGCAGACAAGAGATATACACTGAAGCTTTCTTT. It encodes CASRQEIYTEAFF. V and J are TRBV27 and TRBJ1-1, with unresolved D. Germline CDR1 MNHEY, CDR2 SMNVEV (reference sequence). Trimming shortened V by 6 bases and J by 3 bases, and 11 bases separated the two germline ends. CDR3 size: 13 residues.

On this clonotype itself: This clone may be a read error of a much larger clone one base away. The chain combines TRBV30 with TRBJ2-2; D might be TRBD1 or TRBD2, each matching 5 bases. Germline values: CDR1 GTSNPN, CDR2 SVGIG (reference sequence). CDR3 length equals 13 residues. Trimming removed 1 base from V and 4 bases from J, with 7 bases in between. The CDR3 is CAWSGGFTGELFF. The CDR3 coding sequence is TGTGCCTGGAGTGGGGGGTTCACCGGGGAGCTGTTTTTT.

The rearrangement uses TRBV12-3 or TRBV12-4 and TRBJ2-1; D gene unclear. The CDR3 spans 16 residues. Deletions cut 5 bases from V and 0 bases from J, with 14 bases between. CDR3 DNA sequence: TGTGCCAGCAGTCCGAGACTCCCGAGCTCCTACAATGAGCAGTTCTTC. Its translation: CASSPRLPSSYNEQFF.

The CDR3 spells CASSLSWVNLDTQYF. The CDR3 DNA sequence: TGTGCCAGCAGTTTATCCTGGGTGAATCTCGACACCCAGTACTTC. The genes are TRBV27 and TRBJ2-5; D not resolved. The V and J ends lost 0 bases and 8 bases respectively, with 16 bases between them. The CDR3 consists of 15 residues. Looked up from germline, CDR1 is MNHEY and CDR2 is SMNVEV (reference sequence).

The genes are TRBV5-1 and TRBJ2-2; tentative D call: TRBD2 (5 bases). Trimming stripped 4 bases from V and 7 bases from J, with 11 bases between. This CDR3 comprises 13 residues. CDR1 and CDR2 from the germline V gene are SGHRS and YFSETQ. CDR3: CASSTEVDGELFF. CDR3 sequence (DNA): TGCGCCAGCAGCACGGAGGTTGACGGGGAGCTGTTTTTT. Full variable domain (rest looked up from reference TRBV5-1 and TRBJ2-2): KAGVTQTPRYLIKTRGQQVTLSCSPISGHRSVSWYQQTPGQGLQFLFEYFSETQRNKGNFPGRFSGRQFSNSRSEMNVSTLELGDSALYLCASSTEVDGELFFGEGSRLTVL.

The rearrangement joins TRBV5-1 to TRBJ1-1, with D maybe TRBD1 (5 bases). The V gene's germline CDR1 is SGHRS and CDR2 YFSETQ. CDR3 size: 12 residues. Trimming took off 3 bases at V and 4 bases at J, with 7 bases between the two ends. The CDR3 bases are TGCGCCAGCAGCTACGACAGCACTGAAGCTTTCTTT. Amino acid sequence: CASSYDSTEAFF.

V gene TRBV7-2 combines with J gene TRBJ1-3; 8 bases match TRBD1. CDR1 and CDR2 from the germline V gene are SGHTA and FQGNSA. V lost 5 bases and J lost 4; bases outside the gene matches: 1. There are 13 residues in the CDR3. Here the CDR3 DNA reads TGTGCCAGCAGCCGACAGGGGGGAAACACCATATATTTT. Amino acids: CASSRQGGNTIYF.

This chain connects TRBV3-1 to TRBJ2-5; no definite D call. The CDR3 length is 12 residues. Trimming removed 1 base from V and 10 bases from J, with 10 bases in between. Germline V gene data show CDR1 as LGHDT and CDR2 as YNNKEL (reference sequence). CDR3 nucleotides: TGTGCCAGCAGCCAAGGCCAGGTCGTCCAGTACTTC. Translated, it gives CASSQGQVVQYF.

The genes are TRBV6-5 and TRBJ1-1; TRBD1 matches at 8 bases. Trimming cost V 4 bases and J 6 bases; bases outside gene matches: 7. This CDR3 has 14 residues. CDR1 is MNHEY, CDR2 SVGAGI, per germline. The chain's CDR3 is CASSWLTGVPEAFF. The CDR3 DNA reads TGTGCCAGCAGTTGGCTGACAGGGGTCCCTGAAGCTTTCTTT.

This clonotype was counted a few times. The chain recombines TRBV4-1 with TRBJ2-3; D tentatively reads TRBD1 or TRBD2 (6 bases each). From germline, CDR1 is MGHRA and CDR2 YSYEKL. This CDR3 has 15 residues. Between the trimmed V and J ends, which lost 0 bases and 1 base, there was a span of 8 bases. The CDR3 DNA sequence: TGCGCCAGCAGCCAAGAGGAGGGGGGCACAGATACGCAGTATTTT. Translation gives CASSQEEGGTDTQYF.

The table lists this clonotype with a few counts. The chain recombines TRBV5-5 with TRBJ1-1, with a possible D match to TRBD1 (5 bases). The length of the CDR3 is 17 residues. V lost 4 bases, J lost 0 bases, and 19 bases lay in between. The germline V gene encodes CDR1 SGHKS and CDR2 YYEKEE (reference sequence). DNA of the CDR3: TGTGCCAGCAGCCCGAATCAGGGTACCTTCATGAACACTGAAGCTTTCTTT. Translation: CASSPNQGTFMNTEAFF.